The entry below describes one T cell receptor beta chain. Its antigen is not known. The CDR3 sequence is 16 residues long. Trimming took 5 bases from V and 0 from J, leaving 16 bases between them. Germline CDR1 reads SNHLY; CDR2 reads FYNNEI. These data come from a study of memory CD4+ T cells and cytomegalovirus serostatus. TCRdb's copy holds only in-frame clones and misses some; the assay was immunoSEQ multiplex PCR. The top ten clones hold 0.88% of a sample with around 60,000 clones, roughly three quarters of them seen once. Study-wide results and caveats: CD4+ memory repertoires contained about two fifths of the 164 reported CMV TCRbeta sequences.

Single viable CD3+CD4+CD8-CD45RO+ cells were sorted as the memory CD4+ T cells. Donors' CMV status reflects serum IgG against pp150, pp28, p38, p52. This clonotype originated in an adult in good health and CMV-seronegative. The gene calls are TRBV2 and TRBJ1-1, with D uncertain. Source material: memory CD4+ T cells from blood. CDR3 sequence (DNA): TGTGCCAGCAGTTCCGACACTGGGCCTTTGAACACTGAAGCTTTCTTT. Its translation is CASSSDTGPLNTEAFF.